The clone carrying this T cell receptor beta chain has more than one count but fewer than ten. Its antigen remains unidentified. With 3 bases clipped from V and 6 bases from J, the junction kept 11 bases outside the gene matches. The CDR3 runs to 15 residues. The germline V gene encodes CDR1 SGDLS and CDR2 YYNGEE. Amplification used 60 Vbeta primers and 13 Jbeta primers. Libraries were prepared by immunoSEQ multiplex PCR; TCRdb keeps only in-frame clonotypes and omits some of them. Here the sample spans around 200,000 clones, approximately 85% being singletons. This specimen belongs to a study of cytomegalovirus exposure and HLA in healthy donors. General study points: Immune exposure information comprised only CMV serostatus.

The sample was PBMCs. The sequence derives from a woman between 35 and 50 years old in good health and CMV-seronegative. The rearrangement uses TRBV9 and TRBJ2-7; 8 positions match TRBD1. The CDR3 DNA reads as TGTGCCAGCAGCGCCGAAAGGACAGGGACTCGCGAGCAGTACTTC. It encodes CASSAERTGTREQYF.